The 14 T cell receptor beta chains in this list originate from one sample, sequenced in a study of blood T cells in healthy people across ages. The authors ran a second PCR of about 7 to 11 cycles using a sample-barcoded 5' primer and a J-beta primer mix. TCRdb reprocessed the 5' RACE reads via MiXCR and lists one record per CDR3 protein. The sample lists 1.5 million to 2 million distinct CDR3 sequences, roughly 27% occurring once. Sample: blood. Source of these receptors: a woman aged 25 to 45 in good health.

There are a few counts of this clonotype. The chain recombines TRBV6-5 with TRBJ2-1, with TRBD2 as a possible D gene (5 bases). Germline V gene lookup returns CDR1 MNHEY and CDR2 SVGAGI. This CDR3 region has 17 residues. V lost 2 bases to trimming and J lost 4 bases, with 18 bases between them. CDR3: CASSYGSEGASYNEQFF. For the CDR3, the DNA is TGTGCCAGCAGTTACGGGAGTGAGGGCGCTTCTTACAATGAGCAGTTCTTC.

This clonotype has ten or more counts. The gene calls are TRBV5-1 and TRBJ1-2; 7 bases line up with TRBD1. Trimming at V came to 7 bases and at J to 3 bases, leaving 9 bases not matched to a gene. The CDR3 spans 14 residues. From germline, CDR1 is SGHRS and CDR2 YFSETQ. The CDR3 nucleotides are TGCGCCAGCGGGGTGACAGGGTCGGACTATGGCTACACCTTC. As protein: CASGVTGSDYGYTF.

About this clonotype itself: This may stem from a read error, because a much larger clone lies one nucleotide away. CDR3 sequence (DNA): TGCAGCACCAGGACCCCACACGGGGTAGGCCTAAACATTCAGTACTTC. Protein: CSTRTPHGVGLNIQYF. The rearrangement links TRBV29-1 to TRBJ2-4, with a possible D match to TRBD2 (5 bases). Germline V gene sequence: CDR1 SQVTM, CDR2 ANQGSEA. This CDR3 region has 16 residues. Deletions cut 8 bases from V and 6 bases from J, with 26 bases between. The full variable domain, with the rest looked up from reference TRBV29-1 and TRBJ2-4, is SAVISQKPSRDICQRGTSLTIQCQVDSQVTMMFWYRQQPGQSLTLIATANQGSEATYESGFVIDKFPISRPNLTFSTLTVSNMSPEDSSIYLCSTRTPHGVGLNIQYFGAGTRLSVL.

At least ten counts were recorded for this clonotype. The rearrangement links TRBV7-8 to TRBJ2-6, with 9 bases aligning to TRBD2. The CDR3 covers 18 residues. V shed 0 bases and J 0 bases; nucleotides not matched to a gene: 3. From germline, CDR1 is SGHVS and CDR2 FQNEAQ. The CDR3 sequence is CASSLALAGASGANVLTF. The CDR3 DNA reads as TGTGCCAGCAGCTTAGCATTAGCGGGAGCCTCTGGGGCCAACGTCCTGACTTTC.

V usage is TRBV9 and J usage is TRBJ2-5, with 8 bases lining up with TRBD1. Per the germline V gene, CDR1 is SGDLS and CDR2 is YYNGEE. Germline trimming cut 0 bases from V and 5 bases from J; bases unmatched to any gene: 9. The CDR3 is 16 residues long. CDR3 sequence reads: CASSVVGTGEVETQYF. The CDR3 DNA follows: TGTGCCAGCAGCGTAGTAGGGACAGGAGAGGTGGAGACCCAGTACTTC.

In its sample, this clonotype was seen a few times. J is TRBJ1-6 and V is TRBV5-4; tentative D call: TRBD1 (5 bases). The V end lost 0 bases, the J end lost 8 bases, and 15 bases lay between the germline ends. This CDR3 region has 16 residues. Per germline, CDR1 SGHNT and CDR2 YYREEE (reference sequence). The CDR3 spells CASSLGRAGRDSPLHF. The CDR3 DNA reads TGTGCCAGCAGCTTGGGCAGGGCAGGGCGAGATTCACCCCTCCACTTT.

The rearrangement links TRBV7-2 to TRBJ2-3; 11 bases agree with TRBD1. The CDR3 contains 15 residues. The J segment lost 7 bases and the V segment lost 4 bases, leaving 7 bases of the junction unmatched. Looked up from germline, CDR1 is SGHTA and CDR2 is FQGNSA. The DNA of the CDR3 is TGTGCCAGCAGCTCCGGACAGGGGGCTGTAAATACGCAGTATTTT. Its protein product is CASSSGQGAVNTQYF.

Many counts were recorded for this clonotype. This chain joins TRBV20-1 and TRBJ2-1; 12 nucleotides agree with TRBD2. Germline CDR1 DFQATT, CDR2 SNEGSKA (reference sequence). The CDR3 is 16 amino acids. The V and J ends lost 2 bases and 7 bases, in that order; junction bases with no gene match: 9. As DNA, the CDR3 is TGCAGTGCTAGATACCCGGGACTAGCGGGCCTTAATGAGCAGTTCTTC. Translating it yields CSARYPGLAGLNEQFF.

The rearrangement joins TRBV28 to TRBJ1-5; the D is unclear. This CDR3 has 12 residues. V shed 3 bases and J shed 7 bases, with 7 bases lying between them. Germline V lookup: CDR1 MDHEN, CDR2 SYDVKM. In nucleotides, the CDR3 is TGTGCCAGCAGTTTTGGAACCCAGCCCCAGCATTTT. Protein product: CASSFGTQPQHF.

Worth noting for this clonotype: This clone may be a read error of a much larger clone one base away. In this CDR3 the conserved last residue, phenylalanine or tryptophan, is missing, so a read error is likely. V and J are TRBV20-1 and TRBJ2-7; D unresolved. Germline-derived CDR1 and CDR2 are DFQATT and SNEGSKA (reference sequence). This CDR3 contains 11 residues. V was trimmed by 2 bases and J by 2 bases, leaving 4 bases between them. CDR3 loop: CSARFAYEQYL. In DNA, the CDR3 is TGCAGTGCTAGATTTGCCTACGAGCAGTACTTG.

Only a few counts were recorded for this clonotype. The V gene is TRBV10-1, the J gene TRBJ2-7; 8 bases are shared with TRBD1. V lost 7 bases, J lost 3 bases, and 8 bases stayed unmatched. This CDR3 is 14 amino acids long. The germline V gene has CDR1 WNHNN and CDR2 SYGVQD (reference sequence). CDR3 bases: TGCGCCAGCAATCGGGAACAGGGGGTCTACGAGCAGTACTTC. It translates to CASNREQGVYEQYF.

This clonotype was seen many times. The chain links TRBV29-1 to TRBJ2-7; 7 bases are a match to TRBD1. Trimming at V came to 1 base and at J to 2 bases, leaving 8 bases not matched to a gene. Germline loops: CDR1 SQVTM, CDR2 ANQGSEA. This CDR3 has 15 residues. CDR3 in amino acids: CSVEGTQGQTYEQYF. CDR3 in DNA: TGCAGCGTTGAAGGTACTCAGGGACAGACCTACGAGCAGTACTTC.

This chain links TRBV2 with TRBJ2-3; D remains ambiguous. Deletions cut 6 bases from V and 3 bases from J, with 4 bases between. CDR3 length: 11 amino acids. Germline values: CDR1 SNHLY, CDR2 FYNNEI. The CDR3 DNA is TGTGCCAGCAGGCAGACAGATACGCAGTATTTT. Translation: CASRQTDTQYF. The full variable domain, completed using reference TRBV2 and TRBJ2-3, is EPEVTQTPSHQVTQMGQEVILRCVPISNHLYFYWYRQILGQKVEFLVSFYNNEISEKSEIFDDQFSVERPDGSNFTLKIRSTKLEDSAMYFCASRQTDTQYFGPGTRLTVL.

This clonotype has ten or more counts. CDR3 loop: CASSPSVTGVRQETQYF. The CDR3 region has the DNA TGTGCCAGCAGCCCCTCAGTCACCGGGGTAAGGCAAGAGACCCAGTACTTC. The chain uses TRBV7-6 and TRBJ2-5, with D maybe TRBD2 (5 bases). The CDR3 has 17 residues. Trimming removed 5 bases at V and 2 bases at J, with 21 bases between. Germline CDR1 and CDR2: SGHVS and FNYEAQ.